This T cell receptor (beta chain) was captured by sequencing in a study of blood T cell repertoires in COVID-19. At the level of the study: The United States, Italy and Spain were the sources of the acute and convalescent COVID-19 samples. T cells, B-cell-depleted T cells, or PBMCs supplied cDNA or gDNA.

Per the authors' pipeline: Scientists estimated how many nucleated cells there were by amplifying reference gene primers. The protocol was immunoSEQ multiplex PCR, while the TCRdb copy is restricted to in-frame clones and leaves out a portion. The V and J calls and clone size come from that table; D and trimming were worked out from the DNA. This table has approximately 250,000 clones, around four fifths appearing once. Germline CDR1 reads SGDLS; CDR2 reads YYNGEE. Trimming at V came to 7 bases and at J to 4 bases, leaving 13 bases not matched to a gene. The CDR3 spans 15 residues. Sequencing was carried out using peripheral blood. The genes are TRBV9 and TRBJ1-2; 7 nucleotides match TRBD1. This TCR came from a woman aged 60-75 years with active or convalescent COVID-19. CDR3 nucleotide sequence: TGTGCCAGCCGCGGAGGCCAGGGGGATGGCTATGGCTACACCTTC. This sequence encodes CASRGGQGDGYGYTF.